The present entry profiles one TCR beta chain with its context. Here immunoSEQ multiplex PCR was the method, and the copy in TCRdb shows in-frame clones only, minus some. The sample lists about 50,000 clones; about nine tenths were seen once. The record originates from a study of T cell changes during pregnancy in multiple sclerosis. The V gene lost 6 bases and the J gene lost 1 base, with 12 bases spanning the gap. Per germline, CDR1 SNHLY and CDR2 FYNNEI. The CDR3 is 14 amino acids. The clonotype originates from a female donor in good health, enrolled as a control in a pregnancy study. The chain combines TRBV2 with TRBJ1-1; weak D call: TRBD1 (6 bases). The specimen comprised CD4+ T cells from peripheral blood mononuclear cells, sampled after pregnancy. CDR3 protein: CASRRQETNTEAFF. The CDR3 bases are TGTGCCAGCAGACGACAGGAAACGAACACTGAAGCTTTCTTT.